This TCR beta chain stems from a study of vaccination and CD4 T cells after COVID-19. Specified treatment: approximately 9-day PBMC culture with coronavirus spike peptide pools or control peptides (ViraFEST assay). As concerns this clonotype: Its matching antigen is unknown.

The Oncomine TCR Beta short-read assay generated sequence data from the DNA of cultured CD4+ T cells. TCRdb reanalysed the PCR reads using MiXCR and keeps one entry per CDR3 protein. The sample holds 8,000 to 8,500 distinct CDR3 sequences; 40% to 55% are singletons and the top ten take approximately 20%. The germline gives CDR1 SGHTA, CDR2 FQGNSA. The CDR3 has 14 amino acids. With 2 bases removed from V and 2 bases from J, the gap between germline ends came to 8 bases. This sequence originates from a human donor who had recovered from COVID-19. This rearrangement joins TRBV7-2 to TRBJ2-3, with no clear D. Source material: CD4+ T cells from blood, cultured in vitro. This CDR3 reads CASSLLSDTDTQYF. In DNA, the CDR3 is TGTGCCAGCAGCTTATTGAGTGACACAGATACGCAGTATTTT.